What follows is one T cell receptor (beta chain) and its context. Antigen specificity is unknown. J was trimmed by 8 bases and V by 3 bases; bases with no gene match: 16. CDR3 length: 17 amino acids. Germline assignment: CDR1 LNHDA and CDR2 SQIVND (reference sequence). Generated by immunoSEQ multiplex PCR, the TCRdb table keeps only in-frame clones and is missing some. The profile covers fewer than 350,000 clones, with more than 75% appearing a single time and approximately 0.94% taken by the ten largest. The sample is drawn from a study of cytomegalovirus exposure and HLA in healthy donors. Study results and caveats: The classifier reportedly diagnosed cytomegalovirus status with high sensitivity and specificity.

The TCR originated in a woman in her late teens or twenties in good health and CMV-seronegative. The specimen was PBMCs. This sequence joins TRBV19 and TRBJ1-2; 9 bases fit TRBD1. The CDR3 nucleotides read TGTGCCAGTAGTATGTTGCCGGGACAGGGAAAAAAGAGGGGCTACACCTTC. Translated, it gives CASSMLPGQGKKRGYTF.